Each of the 19 T cell receptor beta chains below was sequenced from the same sample in a study of control samples from healthy donors and cancer patients. Some clones are missing from TCRdb's copy, which holds only in-frame ones; the method was immunoSEQ multiplex PCR. Among around 140,000 clones, about nine tenths were seen once, and the ten largest hold more than 3%. Sequenced: blood. The receptor source for this set is a man aged 25 to 40 in good health.

The rearrangement joins TRBV2 to TRBJ1-4; D call uncertain. Germline CDR1 is SNHLY and CDR2 is FYNNEI. Trimming stripped 3 bases from V and 13 bases from J, with 18 bases between. This CDR3 comprises 14 residues. The DNA for the CDR3 is TGTGCCAGCAGTGAGGGTCCGCAGCAAGGAAGACTGTTTTTT. It is translated as CASSEGPQQGRLFF. Based on the CDR3 plus reference TRBV2 and TRBJ1-4, the full variable domain is EPEVTQTPSHQVTQMGQEVILRCVPISNHLYFYWYRQILGQKVEFLVSFYNNEISEKSEIFDDQFSVERPDGSNFTLKIRSTKLEDSAMYFCASSEGPQQGRLFFGSGTQLSVL.

The chain carries TRBV27 and TRBJ1-1, with a possible D match to TRBD1 (6 bases). Between the trimmed V and J ends, which lost 7 bases and 1 base, there was a span of 13 bases. The CDR3 length is 14 residues. CDR1 and CDR2 (germline): MNHEY, SMNVEV (reference sequence). The chain's CDR3 is CASNTEGGNTEAFF. CDR3 nucleotide sequence: TGTGCCAGCAATACCGAAGGGGGGAACACTGAAGCTTTCTTT.

The chain has TRBV2 and TRBJ1-5; possible D gene TRBD1, 6 bases. Trimming pared 2 bases from V and 7 bases from J, leaving 15 bases between. Germline V gives CDR1 SNHLY, CDR2 FYNNEI. The CDR3 consists of 15 residues. CDR3 bases: TGTGCCAGCAGTGAATCGGACAGTTCCTGGCAGCCCCAGCATTTT. The encoded protein is CASSESDSSWQPQHF.

This chain joins TRBV7-6 and TRBJ1-4; a possible D gene is TRBD1 (6 bases). Germline CDR1 is SGHVS and CDR2 is FNYEAQ. V lost 4 bases and J 5 bases, leaving 14 bases between the germline ends. This CDR3 region has 15 residues. The CDR3 loop reads CASSSPGGKNEKLFF. As DNA, the CDR3 is TGTGCCAGCAGCTCCCCTGGGGGCAAGAATGAAAAACTGTTTTTT. Supplemented by reference TRBV7-6 and TRBJ1-4, the full variable domain reads GAGVSQSPRYKVTKRGQDVALRCDPISGHVSLYWYRQALGQGPEFLTYFNYEAQQDKSGLPNDRFSAERPEGSISTLTIQRTEQRDSAMYRCASSSPGGKNEKLFFGSGTQLSVL.

This clone occurred a few times. This sequence joins TRBV7-9 and TRBJ1-2, with D tentatively TRBD1 (5 bases). V shed 7 bases and J shed 2 bases, with 17 bases lying between them. Per the germline V gene, CDR1 is SEHNR and CDR2 is FQNEAQ (reference sequence). The CDR3 length is 15 residues. The CDR3 sequence: CASTYGTEMNYGYTF. In DNA form, the CDR3 reads TGTGCCAGCACCTATGGGACGGAAATGAACTATGGCTACACCTTC.

The rearrangement joins TRBV12-5 to TRBJ1-1; D call uncertain. CDR1 and CDR2 (germline): LGHNT, FRNRAP. The CDR3 has 11 amino acids. V lost 1 base and J 7 bases, leaving 4 bases between the germline ends. This CDR3 is CASGLEGEAFF. In DNA form, the CDR3 reads TGTGCTAGTGGTTTGGAAGGTGAAGCTTTCTTT.

The gene calls are TRBV28 and TRBJ1-1, with a tentative D call TRBD1 (6 bases). This CDR3 spans 15 amino acids. V lost 7 bases and J lost 3, with 18 bases in between. Germline V CDR1 and CDR2: MDHEN, SYDVKM. In DNA form, the CDR3 reads TGTGCCAGCACCACCTTGAGGGGGACGGACACTGAAGCTTTCTTT. Protein sequence: CASTTLRGTDTEAFF.

This clone was picked up one time. The V gene is TRBV6-6, the J gene TRBJ1-5; D is unresolved. Germline assignment: CDR1 MNHNY and CDR2 SVGAGI (reference sequence). The CDR3 extends over 14 amino acids. The V end lost 2 bases, the J end lost 1 base, and 6 bases lay between the germline ends. CDR3 DNA: TGTGCCAGCAGTTACGGGGAGAGCAATCAGCCCCAGCATTTT. It specifies CASSYGESNQPQHF.

This chain uses TRBV28 with TRBJ2-3; D is unclear. Between the trimmed V and J ends, which lost 3 bases and 6 bases, there was a span of 7 bases. Germline V lookup: CDR1 MDHEN, CDR2 SYDVKM. CDR3 length: 12 amino acids. In nucleotides, the CDR3 is TGTGCCAGCAGTTTGGTGGCGGATACGCAGTATTTT. Translating it yields CASSLVADTQYF. Supplemented by reference TRBV28 and TRBJ2-3, the full variable domain reads DVKVTQSSRYLVKRTGEKVFLECVQDMDHENMFWYRQDPGLGLRLIYFSYDVKMKEKGDIPEGYSVSREKKERFSLILESASTNQTSMYLCASSLVADTQYFGPGTRLTVL.

The chain combines TRBV7-9 with TRBJ1-5, with D perhaps TRBD1 (6 bases). Germline values: CDR1 SEHNR, CDR2 FQNEAQ (reference sequence). The CDR3 consists of 15 residues. The V end lost 7 bases, the J end lost 2 bases, and 15 bases lay between the germline ends. The CDR3 region is CASTLLGGGNQPQHF. The CDR3 nucleotides read TGTGCCAGCACCCTTTTAGGGGGGGGCAATCAGCCCCAGCATTTT.

This chain links TRBV2 with TRBJ1-6; 12 nucleotides align to TRBD1. The CDR3 totals 17 residues. V was pared by 10 bases and J by 9 bases, with 16 bases of the junction left unmatched. Germline values: CDR1 SNHLY, CDR2 FYNNEI. CDR3 loop: CAIRYTGTGGAFSPLHF. The CDR3 coding sequence is TGTGCCATACGATACACCGGGACAGGGGGCGCGTTTTCACCCCTCCACTTT.

V gene TRBV7-8 combines with J gene TRBJ2-3; 10 nucleotides match TRBD2. Germline-derived CDR1 and CDR2 are SGHVS and FQNEAQ. J lost 5 bases, V lost 1 base, and 6 bases had no gene match. The CDR3 has 16 residues. CDR3 residues: CASSLEAGGPVDTQYF. The CDR3 bases are TGTGCCAGCAGCTTAGAAGCGGGGGGGCCCGTAGATACGCAGTATTTT. Full variable domain (missing parts from reference TRBV7-8 and TRBJ2-3): GAGVSQSPRYKVAKRGQDVALRCDPISGHVSLFWYQQALGQGPEFLTYFQNEAQLDKSGLPSDRFFAERPEGSVSTLKIQRTQQEDSAVYLCASSLEAGGPVDTQYFGPGTRLTVL.

The gene calls are TRBV11-2 and TRBJ1-1; D is unclear. The CDR3 is 13 amino acids. Trimming pared 1 base from V and 1 base from J, leaving 4 bases between. Germline values: CDR1 SGHAT, CDR2 FQNNGV. CDR3 amino acids: CASSLVTNTEAFF. In nucleotides, the CDR3 is TGTGCCAGCAGCTTAGTCACGAACACTGAAGCTTTCTTT.

The V call is TRBV4-2, the J call TRBJ1-4; the D is unclear. Trimming took 1 base from V and 4 from J, leaving 13 bases between them. Germline V CDR1 and CDR2: LGHNA, YNFKEQ. The length of the CDR3 is 16 residues. CDR3 loop: CASSQVGGEGNEKLFF. CDR3 coding DNA: TGTGCCAGCAGCCAAGTGGGCGGGGAGGGTAATGAAAAACTGTTTTTT.

The chain recombines TRBV5-4 with TRBJ1-1; D is undetermined. The CDR3 consists of 13 residues. V lost 3 bases, J lost 1 base, and 7 bases lay in between. CDR1 and CDR2 from the germline V gene are SGHNT and YYREEE (reference sequence). CDR3 residues: CASSSRGNTEAFF. Written as DNA, the CDR3 is TGTGCCAGCAGCTCCCGGGGGAACACTGAAGCTTTCTTT.

The chain links TRBV7-3 to TRBJ2-3, with D perhaps matching TRBD2 (6 bases). Per the germline V gene, CDR1 is SGHTA and CDR2 is FQGTGA. This CDR3 contains 15 residues. V was trimmed by 0 bases and J by 0 bases, leaving 7 bases between them. The CDR3 DNA is TGTGCCAGCAGCTTAACGACTAGTAGCACAGATACGCAGTATTTT. This encodes CASSLTTSSTDTQYF. The entire variable domain, with the rest obtained from reference TRBV7-3 and TRBJ2-3, is as follows: GAGVSQTPSNKVTEKGKYVELRCDPISGHTALYWYRQSLGQGPEFLIYFQGTGAADDSGLPNDRFFAVRPEGSVSTLKIQRTERGDSAVYLCASSLTTSSTDTQYFGPGTRLTVL.

CDR3 sequence: CASSPGDTQYF. The CDR3 region has the DNA TGCGCCAGCAGCCCGGGGGATACGCAGTATTTT. The chain employs TRBV10-1 and TRBJ2-3; the D gene is possibly TRBD2 (5 bases). The CDR3 is made up of 11 amino acids. The germline CDR1 and CDR2 sequences are WNHNN and SYGVQD (reference sequence). Trimming took 6 bases from V and 6 from J, leaving 7 bases between them.

This rearrangement joins TRBV5-1 to TRBJ1-5; the match to TRBD1 covers 8 bases. Germline V gene lookup returns CDR1 SGHRS and CDR2 YFSETQ. The trim removed 4 bases at V and 2 bases at J, leaving 5 bases unmatched. This CDR3 region has 15 residues. The CDR3 nucleotides read TGCGCCAGCAGCCTCACGGGACAGGGCAATCAGCCCCAGCATTTT. Protein product: CASSLTGQGNQPQHF.

The chain is built from TRBV28 and TRBJ2-3, with TRBD1 identical over 8 bases. The CDR3 runs to 16 residues. CDR1 and CDR2 (germline): MDHEN, SYDVKM. V trimming: 10 bases; J trimming: 0 bases; junction bases outside the gene matches: 12. CDR3 in amino acids: CATAKSRQGSTDTQYF. The CDR3 bases are TGTGCCACCGCAAAGTCACGACAGGGGAGCACAGATACGCAGTATTTT.